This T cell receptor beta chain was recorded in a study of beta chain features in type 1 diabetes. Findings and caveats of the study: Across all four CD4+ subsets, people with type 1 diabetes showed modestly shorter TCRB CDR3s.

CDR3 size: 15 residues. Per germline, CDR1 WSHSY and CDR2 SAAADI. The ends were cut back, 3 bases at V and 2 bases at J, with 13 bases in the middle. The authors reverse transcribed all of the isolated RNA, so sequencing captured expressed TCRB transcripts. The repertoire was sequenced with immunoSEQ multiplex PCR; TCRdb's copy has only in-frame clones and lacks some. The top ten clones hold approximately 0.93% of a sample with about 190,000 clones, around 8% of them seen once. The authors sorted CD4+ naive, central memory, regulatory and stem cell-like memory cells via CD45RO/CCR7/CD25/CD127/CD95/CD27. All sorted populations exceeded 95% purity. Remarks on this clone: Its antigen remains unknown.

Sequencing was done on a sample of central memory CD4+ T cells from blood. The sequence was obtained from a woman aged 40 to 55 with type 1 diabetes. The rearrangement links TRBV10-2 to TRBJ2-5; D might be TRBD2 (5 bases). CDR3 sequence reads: CASSDVGGLQETQYF. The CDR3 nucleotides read TGCGCCAGCAGTGACGTTGGCGGGCTGCAAGAGACCCAGTACTTC.